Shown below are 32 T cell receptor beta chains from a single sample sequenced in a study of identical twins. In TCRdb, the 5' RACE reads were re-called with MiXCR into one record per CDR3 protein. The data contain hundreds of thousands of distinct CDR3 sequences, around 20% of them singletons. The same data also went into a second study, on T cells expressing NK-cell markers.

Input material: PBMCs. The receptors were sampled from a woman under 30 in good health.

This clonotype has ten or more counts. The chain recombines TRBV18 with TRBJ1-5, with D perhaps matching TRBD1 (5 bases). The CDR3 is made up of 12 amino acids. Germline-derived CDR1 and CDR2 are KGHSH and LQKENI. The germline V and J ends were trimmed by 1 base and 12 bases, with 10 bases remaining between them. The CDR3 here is CASSPQGRIQHF. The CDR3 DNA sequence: TGTGCCAGCTCACCACAGGGACGGATCCAGCATTTT.

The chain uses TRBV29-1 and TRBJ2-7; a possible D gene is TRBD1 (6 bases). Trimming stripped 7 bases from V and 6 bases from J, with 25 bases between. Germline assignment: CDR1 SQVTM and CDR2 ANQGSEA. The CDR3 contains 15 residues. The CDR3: CSGAPPAQGGGEQYF. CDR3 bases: TGCAGCGGTGCCCCCCCGGCACAGGGCGGTGGCGAGCAGTACTTC.

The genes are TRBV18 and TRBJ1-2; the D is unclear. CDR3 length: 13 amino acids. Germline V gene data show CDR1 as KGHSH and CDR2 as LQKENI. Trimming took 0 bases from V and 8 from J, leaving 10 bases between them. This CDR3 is CASSPPGRGGYTF. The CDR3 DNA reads TGTGCCAGCTCACCACCCGGACGTGGCGGCTACACCTTC.

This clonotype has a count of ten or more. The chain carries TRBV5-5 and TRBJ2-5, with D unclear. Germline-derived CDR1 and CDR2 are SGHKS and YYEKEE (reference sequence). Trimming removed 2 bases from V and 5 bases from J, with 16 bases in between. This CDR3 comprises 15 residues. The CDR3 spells CASSFEGRQWETQYF. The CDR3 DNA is TGTGCCAGCAGCTTCGAAGGGCGTCAGTGGGAGACCCAGTACTTC.

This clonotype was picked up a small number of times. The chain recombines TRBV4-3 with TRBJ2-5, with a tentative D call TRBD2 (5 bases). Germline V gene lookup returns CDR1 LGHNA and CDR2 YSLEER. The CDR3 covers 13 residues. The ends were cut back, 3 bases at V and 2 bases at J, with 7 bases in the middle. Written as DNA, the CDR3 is TGCGCCAGCAGCCACAGGACTCAAGAGACCCAGTACTTC. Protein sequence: CASSHRTQETQYF.

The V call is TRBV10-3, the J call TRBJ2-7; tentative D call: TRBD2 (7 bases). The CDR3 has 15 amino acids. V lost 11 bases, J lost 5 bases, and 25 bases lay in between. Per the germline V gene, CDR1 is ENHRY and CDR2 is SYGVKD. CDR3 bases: TGTGCCTCCACGGGGAGGGACACCCGGGGAGACGAGCAGTACTTC. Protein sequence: CASTGRDTRGDEQYF.

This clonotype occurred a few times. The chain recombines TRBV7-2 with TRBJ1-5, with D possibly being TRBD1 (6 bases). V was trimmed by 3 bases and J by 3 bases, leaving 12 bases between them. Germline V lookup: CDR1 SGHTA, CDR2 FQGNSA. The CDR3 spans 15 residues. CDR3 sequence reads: CASSFQDSPNQPQHF. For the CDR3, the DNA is TGTGCCAGCAGCTTCCAGGACAGCCCCAATCAGCCCCAGCATTTT. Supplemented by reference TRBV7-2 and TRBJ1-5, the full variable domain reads GAGVSQSPSNKVTEKGKDVELRCDPISGHTALYWYRQSLGQGLEFLIYFQGNSAPDKSGLPSDRFSAERTGGSVSTLTIQRTQQEDSAVYLCASSFQDSPNQPQHFGDGTRLSIL.

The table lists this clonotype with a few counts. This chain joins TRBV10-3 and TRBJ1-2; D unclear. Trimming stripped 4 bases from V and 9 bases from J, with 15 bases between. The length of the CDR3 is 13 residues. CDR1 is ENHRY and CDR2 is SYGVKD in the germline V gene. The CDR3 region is CAISASRDVRYTF. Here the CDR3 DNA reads TGTGCCATCAGTGCAAGCCGAGACGTACGCTACACCTTC.

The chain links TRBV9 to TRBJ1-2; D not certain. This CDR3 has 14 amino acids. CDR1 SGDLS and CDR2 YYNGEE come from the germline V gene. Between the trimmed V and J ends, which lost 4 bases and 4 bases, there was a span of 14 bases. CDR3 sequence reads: CASSPRLGSYGYTF. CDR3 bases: TGTGCCAGCAGCCCCAGATTAGGGAGCTATGGCTACACCTTC.

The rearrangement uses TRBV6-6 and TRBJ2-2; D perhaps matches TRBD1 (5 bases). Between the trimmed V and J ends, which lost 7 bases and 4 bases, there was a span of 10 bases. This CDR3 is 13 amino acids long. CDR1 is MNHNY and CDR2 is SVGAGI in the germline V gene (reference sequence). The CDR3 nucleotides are TGTGCCAGCACAGGGTCGAGCACCGGGGAGCTGTTTTTT. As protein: CASTGSSTGELFF.

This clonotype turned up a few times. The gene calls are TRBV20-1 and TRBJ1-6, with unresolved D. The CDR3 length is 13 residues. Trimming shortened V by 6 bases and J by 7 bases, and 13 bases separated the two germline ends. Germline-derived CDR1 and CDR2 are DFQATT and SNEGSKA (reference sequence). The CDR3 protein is CSAKDGPNSPLHF. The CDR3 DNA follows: TGCAGTGCGAAGGACGGCCCCAATTCACCCCTCCACTTT.

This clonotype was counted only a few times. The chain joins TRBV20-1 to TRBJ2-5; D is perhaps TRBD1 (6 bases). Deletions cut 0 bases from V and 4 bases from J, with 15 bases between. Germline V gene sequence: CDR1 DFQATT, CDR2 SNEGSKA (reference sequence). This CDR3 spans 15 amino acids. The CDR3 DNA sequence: TGCAGTGCTAGAGAAATGACAGGTCCATCAGAGACCCAGTACTTC. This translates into CSAREMTGPSETQYF.

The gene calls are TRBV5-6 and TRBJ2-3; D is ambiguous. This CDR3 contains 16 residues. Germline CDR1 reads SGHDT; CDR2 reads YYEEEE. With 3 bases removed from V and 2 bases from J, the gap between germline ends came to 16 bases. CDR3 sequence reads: CASSSPDVQTTDTQYF. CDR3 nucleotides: TGTGCCAGCAGCTCACCGGACGTCCAAACCACAGATACGCAGTATTTT. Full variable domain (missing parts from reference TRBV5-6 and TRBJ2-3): DAGVTQSPTHLIKTRGQQVTLRCSPKSGHDTVSWYQQALGQGPQFIFQYYEEEERQRGNFPDRFSGHQFPNYSSELNVNALLLGDSALYLCASSSPDVQTTDTQYFGPGTRLTVL.

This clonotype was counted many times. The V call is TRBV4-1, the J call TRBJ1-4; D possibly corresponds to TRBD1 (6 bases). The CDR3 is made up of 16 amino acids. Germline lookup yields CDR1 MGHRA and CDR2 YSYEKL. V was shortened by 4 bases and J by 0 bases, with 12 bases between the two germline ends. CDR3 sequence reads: CASSPGGGPTNEKLFF. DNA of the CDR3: TGCGCCAGCAGCCCCGGGGGGGGGCCAACTAATGAAAAACTGTTTTTT.

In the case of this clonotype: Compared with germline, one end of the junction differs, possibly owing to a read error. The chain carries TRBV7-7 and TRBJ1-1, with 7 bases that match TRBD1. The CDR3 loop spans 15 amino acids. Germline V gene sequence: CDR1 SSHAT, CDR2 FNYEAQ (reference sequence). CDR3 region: CASSLDQDRPGAAFF. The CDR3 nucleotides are TGTGCTAGCAGCTTAGATCAGGACAGGCCCGGAGCAGCTTTCTTT.

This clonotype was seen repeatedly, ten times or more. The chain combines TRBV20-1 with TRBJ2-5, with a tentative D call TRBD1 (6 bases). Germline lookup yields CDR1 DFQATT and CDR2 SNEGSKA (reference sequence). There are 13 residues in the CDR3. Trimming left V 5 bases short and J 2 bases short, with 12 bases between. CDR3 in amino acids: CSASQGGQETQYF. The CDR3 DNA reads TGCAGTGCTTCACAGGGCGGACAAGAGACCCAGTACTTC.

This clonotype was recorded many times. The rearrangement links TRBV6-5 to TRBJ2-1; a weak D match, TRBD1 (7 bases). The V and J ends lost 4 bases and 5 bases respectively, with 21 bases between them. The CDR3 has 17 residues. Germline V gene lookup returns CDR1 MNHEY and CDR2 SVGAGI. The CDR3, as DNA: TGTGCCAGCAGTTTCCAAGGGGGCGGGATCCTTCACAATGAGCAGTTCTTC. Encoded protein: CASSFQGGGILHNEQFF.

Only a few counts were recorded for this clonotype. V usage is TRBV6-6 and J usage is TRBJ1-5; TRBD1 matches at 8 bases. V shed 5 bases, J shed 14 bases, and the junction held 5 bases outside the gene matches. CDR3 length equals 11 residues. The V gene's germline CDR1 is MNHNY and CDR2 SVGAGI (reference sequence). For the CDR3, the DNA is TGTGCCAGCAGTCTCGGACAGGGTAAGCATTTT. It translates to CASSLGQGKHF.

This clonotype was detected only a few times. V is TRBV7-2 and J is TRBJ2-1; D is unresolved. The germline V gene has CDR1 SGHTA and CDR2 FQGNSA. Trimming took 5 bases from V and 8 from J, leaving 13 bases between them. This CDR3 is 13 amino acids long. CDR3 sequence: CASSLDLSDEQFF. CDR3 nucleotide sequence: TGTGCCAGCAGCCTCGACCTCTCAGATGAGCAGTTCTTC.

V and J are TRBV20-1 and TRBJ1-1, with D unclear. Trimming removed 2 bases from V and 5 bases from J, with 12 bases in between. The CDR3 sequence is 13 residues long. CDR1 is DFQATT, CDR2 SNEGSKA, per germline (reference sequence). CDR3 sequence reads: CSARRTPGTEAFF. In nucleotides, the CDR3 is TGCAGTGCTAGACGGACCCCGGGGACTGAAGCTTTCTTT.

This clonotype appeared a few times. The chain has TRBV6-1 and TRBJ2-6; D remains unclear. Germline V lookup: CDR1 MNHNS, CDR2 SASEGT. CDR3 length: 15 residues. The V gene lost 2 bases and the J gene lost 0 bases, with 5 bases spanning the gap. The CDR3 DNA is TGTGCCAGCAGTGAACCCCGCTCTGGGGCCAACGTCCTGACTTTC. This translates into CASSEPRSGANVLTF.

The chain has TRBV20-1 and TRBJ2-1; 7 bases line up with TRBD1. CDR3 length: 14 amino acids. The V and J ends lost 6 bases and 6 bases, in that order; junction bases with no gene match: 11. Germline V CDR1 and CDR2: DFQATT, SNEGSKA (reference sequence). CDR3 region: CSASKTGFPNEQFF. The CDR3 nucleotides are TGCAGTGCGTCCAAGACAGGGTTCCCCAATGAGCAGTTCTTC.

The DNA for the CDR3 is TGCAGTGCTAGAGCCGGACGCGACTACAATGAGCAGTTCTTC. It specifies CSARAGRDYNEQFF. The chain recombines TRBV20-1 with TRBJ2-1; D gene uncertain. V lost 1 base, J lost 3 bases, and 10 bases lay in between. The CDR3 spans 14 residues. Germline CDR1 reads DFQATT; CDR2 reads SNEGSKA (reference sequence).

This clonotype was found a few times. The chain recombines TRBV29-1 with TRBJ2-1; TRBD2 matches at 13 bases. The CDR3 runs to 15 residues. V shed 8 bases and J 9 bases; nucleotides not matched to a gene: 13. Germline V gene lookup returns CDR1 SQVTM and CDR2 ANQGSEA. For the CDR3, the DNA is TGCAGCATCTCACCCGGGACTAGCGGGGCGGGTGAGCAGTTCTTC. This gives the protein CSISPGTSGAGEQFF.

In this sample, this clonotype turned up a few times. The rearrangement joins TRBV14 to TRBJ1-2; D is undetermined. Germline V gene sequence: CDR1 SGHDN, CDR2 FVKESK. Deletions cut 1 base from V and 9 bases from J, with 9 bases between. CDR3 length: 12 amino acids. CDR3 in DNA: TGTGCCAGCAGCCAAGCGGAGGGAAGCTACACCTTC. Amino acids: CASSQAEGSYTF. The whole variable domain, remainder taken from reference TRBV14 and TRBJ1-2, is EAGVTQFPSHSVIEKGQTVTLRCDPISGHDNLYWYRRVMGKEIKFLLHFVKESKQDESGMPNNRFLAERTGGTYSTLKVQPAELEDSGVYFCASSQAEGSYTFGSGTRLTVV.

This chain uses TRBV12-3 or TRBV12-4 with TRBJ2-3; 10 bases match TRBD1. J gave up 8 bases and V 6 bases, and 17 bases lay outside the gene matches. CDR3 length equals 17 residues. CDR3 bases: TGTGCCAGCAGCATGGGGGTGAGACAGGGGGCTTTTGGTACGCAGTATTTT. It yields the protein CASSMGVRQGAFGTQYF.

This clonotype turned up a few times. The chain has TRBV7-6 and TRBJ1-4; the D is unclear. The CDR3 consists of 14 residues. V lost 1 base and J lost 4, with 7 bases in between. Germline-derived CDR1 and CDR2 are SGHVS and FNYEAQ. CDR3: CASSLGAVNEKLFF. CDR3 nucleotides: TGTGCCAGCAGCTTAGGGGCAGTTAATGAAAAACTGTTTTTT.

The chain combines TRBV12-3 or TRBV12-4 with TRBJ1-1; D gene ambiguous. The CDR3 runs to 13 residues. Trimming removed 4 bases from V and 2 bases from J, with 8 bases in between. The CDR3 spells CASSSRLNTEAFF. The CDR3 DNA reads TGTGCCAGCAGTTCACGTTTAAACACTGAAGCTTTCTTT.

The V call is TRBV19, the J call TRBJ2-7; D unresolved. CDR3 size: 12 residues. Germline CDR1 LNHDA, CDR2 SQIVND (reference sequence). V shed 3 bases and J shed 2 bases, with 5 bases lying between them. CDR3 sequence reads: CASSITPYEQYF. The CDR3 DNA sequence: TGTGCCAGTAGTATCACCCCCTACGAGCAGTACTTC.

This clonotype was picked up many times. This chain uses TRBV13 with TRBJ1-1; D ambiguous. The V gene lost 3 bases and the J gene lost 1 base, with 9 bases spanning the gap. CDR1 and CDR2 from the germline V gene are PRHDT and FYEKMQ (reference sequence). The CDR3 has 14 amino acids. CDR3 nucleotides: TGTGCCAGCAGCTTTGGAGTAACGAACACTGAAGCTTTCTTT. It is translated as CASSFGVTNTEAFF.

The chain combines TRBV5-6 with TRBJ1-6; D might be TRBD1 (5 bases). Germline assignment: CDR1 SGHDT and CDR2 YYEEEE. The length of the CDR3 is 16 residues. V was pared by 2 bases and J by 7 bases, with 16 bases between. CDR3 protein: CASSLLPGRTNSPLHF. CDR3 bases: TGTGCCAGCAGCTTATTGCCAGGCCGGACAAATTCACCCCTCCACTTT.

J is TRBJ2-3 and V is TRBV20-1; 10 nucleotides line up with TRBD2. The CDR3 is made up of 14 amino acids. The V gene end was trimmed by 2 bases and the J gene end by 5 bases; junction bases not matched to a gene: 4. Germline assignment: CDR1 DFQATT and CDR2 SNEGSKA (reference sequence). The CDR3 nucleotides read TGCAGTGCTAGATCCCTAGCGGGAGTAGATACGCAGTATTTT. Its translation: CSARSLAGVDTQYF.